The 31 T cell receptor beta chains below all came from one sample that was sequenced in a study of shared clonotypes between healthy human individuals. The assay was immunoSEQ multiplex PCR, and TCRdb's table has in-frame clones only and misses some. The repertoire holds about 2 million clones, 85% to 95% seen once, with 0.1% to 0.15% in the top ten. Sequenced material: naive CD4+ T cells sorted from blood. Documented subset: CD45RA+ positively selected. All receptors come from a man in his late teens or twenties in good health.

The chain is built from TRBV2 and TRBJ2-7; D may be TRBD2 (6 bases). Germline V gives CDR1 SNHLY, CDR2 FYNNEI. CDR3 length: 11 amino acids. The V gene lost 6 bases and the J gene lost 7 bases, with 10 bases spanning the gap. CDR3: CASRYAGEQYF. The CDR3 region has the DNA TGTGCCAGCAGGTACGCGGGAGAGCAGTACTTC.

To note about this clone: Other DNA variants within this sample encode the same CDR3. The CDR3 spells CASSEALEQFF. CDR3 bases: TGTGCCAGCAGTGAAGCGCTTGAGCAGTTCTTC. The chain employs TRBV2 and TRBJ2-1; D gene uncertain. This CDR3 is built from 11 residues. Trimming took off 0 bases at V and 9 bases at J, with 3 bases between the two ends. Germline CDR1 is SNHLY and CDR2 is FYNNEI.

V usage is TRBV13 and J usage is TRBJ2-7, with 10 positions matching TRBD1. In germline, CDR1 is PRHDT, CDR2 FYEKMQ (reference sequence). V was clipped by 5 bases and J by 2 bases; unmatched bases: 6. The CDR3 contains 15 residues. The CDR3 here is CASSPGTGDPYEQYF. The CDR3 DNA reads TGTGCCAGCAGCCCTGGGACAGGGGACCCCTACGAGCAGTACTTC.

The J gene is TRBJ2-3, the V gene TRBV14; 11 positions match TRBD1. CDR1 is SGHDN and CDR2 is FVKESK in the germline V gene. The CDR3 runs to 13 residues. The V gene end was trimmed by 4 bases and the J gene end by 8 bases; junction bases not matched to a gene: 2. In DNA form, the CDR3 reads TGTGCCAGCAGCCGAGGGACAGGGGGTACGCAGTATTTT. Protein product: CASSRGTGGTQYF.

V usage is TRBV21-1 and J usage is TRBJ2-3; the table's TRBD1 call for D was not verified on the DNA. TRBV21-1 is a pseudogene. The CDR3 has 16 residues. CDR3 nucleotide sequence: TGTGCCAGCAGCAAGCCCCTACAGGGGGGCACAGATACGCAGTATTTT. Amino acid sequence: CASSKPLQGGTDTQYF.

The rearrangement joins TRBV5-6 to TRBJ2-1, with 9 bases aligning to TRBD1. Trimming at V came to 4 bases and at J to 5 bases, leaving 4 bases not matched to a gene. The CDR3 loop spans 14 amino acids. Germline V gene data show CDR1 as SGHDT and CDR2 as YYEEEE. The CDR3: CASSPGTGNNEQFF. CDR3 bases: TGTGCCAGCAGCCCCGGGACAGGGAACAATGAGCAGTTCTTC.

The genes are TRBV19 and TRBJ1-5, with TRBD1 identical over 9 bases. The CDR3 runs 15 residues. V lost 4 bases and J lost 0; bases outside the gene matches: 1. Germline V gene sequence: CDR1 LNHDA, CDR2 SQIVND (reference sequence). For the CDR3, the DNA is TGTGCCAGTAGTAGGGGACAGGGTAGCAATCAGCCCCAGCATTTT. Its translation is CASSRGQGSNQPQHF.

This clone was found once. The rearrangement joins TRBV18 to TRBJ1-1; TRBD1 might be the D (5 bases). The CDR3 is 18 residues long. Germline values: CDR1 KGHSH, CDR2 LQKENI. V was shortened by 1 base and J by 1 base, with 19 bases between the two germline ends. The CDR3 here is CASSPLHMSQGKNTEAFF. The CDR3 DNA follows: TGTGCCAGCTCACCACTCCACATGTCGCAGGGCAAGAACACTGAAGCTTTCTTT.

The chain uses TRBV5-8 and TRBJ2-5; D is ambiguous. Germline-derived CDR1 and CDR2 are SGHTS and YDEGEE. The CDR3 is 13 amino acids. The germline V and J ends were trimmed by 0 bases and 2 bases, with 5 bases remaining between them. Written as DNA, the CDR3 is TGTGCCAGCAGCTTGGGGGGACAAGAGACCCAGTACTTC. Protein sequence: CASSLGGQETQYF.

This chain connects TRBV5-1 to TRBJ1-1; weak D call: TRBD1 (6 bases). The length of the CDR3 is 14 residues. Germline V CDR1 and CDR2: SGHRS, YFSETQ. Between the trimmed V and J ends, which lost 5 bases and 2 bases, there was a span of 13 bases. The CDR3 loop reads CASSFQGSNTEAFF. CDR3 nucleotide sequence: TGCGCCAGCAGTTTTCAGGGGTCAAACACTGAAGCTTTCTTT.

This CDR3 is CASSAGNRAYNSPLHF. In nucleotides, the CDR3 is TGTGCCAGCAGTGCAGGGAATAGGGCCTATAATTCACCCCTCCACTTT. J is TRBJ1-6 and V is TRBV6-1, with a tentative D call TRBD1 (5 bases). Per germline, CDR1 MNHNS and CDR2 SASEGT. This CDR3 contains 16 residues. Between the trimmed V and J ends, which lost 4 bases and 2 bases, there was a span of 12 bases.

This sequence joins TRBV19 and TRBJ2-5, with 12 bases aligning to TRBD2. Germline trimming cut 4 bases from V and 5 bases from J; bases unmatched to any gene: 11. This CDR3 spans 17 amino acids. Germline lookup yields CDR1 LNHDA and CDR2 SQIVND (reference sequence). The CDR3 protein is CASSNGGLAGTRETQYF. In DNA form, the CDR3 reads TGTGCCAGTAGTAATGGAGGACTAGCGGGGACGAGGGAGACCCAGTACTTC.

J is TRBJ1-2 and V is TRBV7-2; D remains unclear. Germline assignment: CDR1 SGHTA and CDR2 FQGNSA. The V end was cut by 1 base, the J end by 4 bases, with 13 bases between. This CDR3 is 15 amino acids long. The CDR3 bases are TGTGCCAGCAGCTTAGAGGGCAGCGATATCTATGGCTACACCTTC. Residues: CASSLEGSDIYGYTF. The complete variable domain, with remaining parts taken from reference TRBV7-2 and TRBJ1-2, reads GAGVSQSPSNKVTEKGKDVELRCDPISGHTALYWYRQSLGQGLEFLIYFQGNSAPDKSGLPSDRFSAERTGGSVSTLTIQRTQQEDSAVYLCASSLEGSDIYGYTFGSGTRLTVV.

Notes on this clone: Possible read error: a much larger clone is one base away. The same CDR3 also results from other DNA sequences found in this sample. The CDR3 reads CASSFGDNQPQHF. In DNA, the CDR3 is TGCGCCAGCAGCTTCGGAGATAATCAGCCCCAGCATTTT. The chain joins TRBV5-1 to TRBJ1-5; D is undetermined. The V end was cut by 2 bases, the J end by 4 bases, with 7 bases between. From germline, CDR1 is SGHRS and CDR2 YFSETQ. The CDR3 runs to 13 residues.

This chain joins TRBV7-2 and TRBJ1-1; no clear D. The germline V and J ends were trimmed by 5 bases and 5 bases, with 15 bases remaining between them. Germline V gene data show CDR1 as SGHTA and CDR2 as FQGNSA. The CDR3 spans 14 residues. The CDR3 region is CASSQMTVVTEAFF. CDR3 nucleotides: TGTGCCAGCAGCCAAATGACTGTGGTGACTGAAGCTTTCTTT.

The rearrangement joins TRBV11-2 to TRBJ1-2, with D perhaps matching TRBD1 (6 bases). Germline values: CDR1 SGHAT, CDR2 FQNNGV. This CDR3 region has 14 residues. Trimming stripped 3 bases from V and 4 bases from J, with 12 bases between. CDR3 amino acids: CASSFGGEGYGYTF. Written as DNA, the CDR3 is TGTGCCAGCAGCTTTGGGGGCGAAGGCTATGGCTACACCTTC.

V and J are TRBV7-6 and TRBJ1-5; D may be TRBD1 (6 bases). The V gene's germline CDR1 is SGHVS and CDR2 FNYEAQ. Trimming shortened V by 1 base and J by 6 bases, and 10 bases separated the two germline ends. The CDR3 is 14 amino acids. CDR3 DNA sequence: TGTGCCAGCAGCTTAGGGGGGCTGGGTCAGCCCCAGCATTTT. The encoded protein is CASSLGGLGQPQHF.

The V call is TRBV6-5, the J call TRBJ1-2; possible D gene TRBD1, 6 bases. Trimming removed 4 bases at V and 4 bases at J, with 16 bases between. The CDR3 covers 15 residues. Germline CDR1 and CDR2: MNHEY and SVGAGI. In DNA, the CDR3 is TGTGCCAGCAGTTCCCGCCCGGGGGCAGGCTATGGCTACACCTTC. Residues: CASSSRPGAGYGYTF.

Concerning this clone: Other DNA sequences in this sample translate to the same CDR3. The chain recombines TRBV2 with TRBJ1-2, with D uncertain. The CDR3 runs 11 residues. The germline V gene has CDR1 SNHLY and CDR2 FYNNEI. Trimming removed 2 bases at V and 7 bases at J, with 5 bases between. The CDR3 sequence: CASSESGGYTF. In nucleotides, the CDR3 is TGTGCCAGCAGTGAATCGGGTGGCTACACCTTC.

CDR3 loop: CASTPKNRYLDTEAFF. DNA of the CDR3: TGTGCCAGTACGCCAAAGAACAGGTATTTGGACACTGAAGCTTTCTTT. This chain links TRBV19 with TRBJ1-1; TRBD1 might be the D (5 bases). V shed 7 bases and J shed 3 bases, with 21 bases lying between them. CDR3 length: 16 residues. Germline-derived CDR1 and CDR2 are LNHDA and SQIVND (reference sequence).

The chain uses TRBV11-2 and TRBJ1-3; D is ambiguous. V was trimmed by 0 bases and J by 1 base, leaving 7 bases between them. Germline CDR1 SGHAT, CDR2 FQNNGV. The CDR3 extends over 15 amino acids. The CDR3 region has the DNA TGTGCCAGCAGCTTAGATTGGTTATCTGGAAACACCATATATTTT. This sequence encodes CASSLDWLSGNTIYF. Full variable domain (outside the CDR3, taken from reference TRBV11-2 and TRBJ1-3): EAGVAQSPRYKIIEKRQSVAFWCNPISGHATLYWYQQILGQGPKLLIQFQNNGVVDDSQLPKDRFSAERLKGVDSTLKIQPAKLEDSAVYLCASSLDWLSGNTIYFGEGSWLTVV.

Comment on this clone: Other DNA sequences of this sample code for an identical CDR3. CDR3 region: CAISEGQGGETQYF. CDR3 DNA sequence: TGTGCCATCAGTGAAGGCCAGGGTGGTGAGACCCAGTACTTC. V gene TRBV10-3 combines with J gene TRBJ2-5; D may be TRBD1 (5 bases). Trimming cost V 3 bases and J 5 bases, with 13 bases left between them. The CDR3 length is 14 residues. CDR1 and CDR2 (germline): ENHRY, SYGVKD.

This chain connects TRBV7-8 to TRBJ1-2; no firm D call. Trimming left V 1 base short and J 6 bases short, with 12 bases between. Germline lookup yields CDR1 SGHVS and CDR2 FQNEAQ. This CDR3 contains 14 residues. CDR3 sequence reads: CASSLDSTSNGYTF. The CDR3 bases are TGTGCCAGCAGCTTAGACTCGACCAGCAATGGCTACACCTTC.

Only one count was recorded for this clone. A much larger clone differs by one base, so this may be a read error. This rearrangement joins TRBV4-1 to TRBJ2-2, with 7 bases that match TRBD1. CDR3 length: 16 residues. Germline loops: CDR1 MGHRA, CDR2 YSYEKL. The CDR3 protein is CASNQRTGAYTGELFF. The CDR3 DNA reads TGCGCCAGCAACCAAAGGACAGGCGCTTACACCGGGGAGCTGTTTTTT.

V and J are TRBV30 and TRBJ2-3; D is tentatively TRBD1 or TRBD2 (5 bases each). This CDR3 region has 13 residues. Germline V gene data show CDR1 as GTSNPN and CDR2 as SVGIG (reference sequence). Deletions cut 3 bases from V and 5 bases from J, with 12 bases between. DNA of the CDR3: TGTGCCTGGAGGCGAGGGACCAAAGATACGCAGTATTTT. It encodes CAWRRGTKDTQYF.

V usage is TRBV7-9 and J usage is TRBJ1-5; D gene unclear. Trimming cost V 1 base and J 2 bases, with 12 bases left between them. Per the germline V gene, CDR1 is SEHNR and CDR2 is FQNEAQ (reference sequence). The CDR3 covers 16 residues. As DNA, the CDR3 is TGTGCCAGCAGCTTAGAGGGCCCGTTGGGCAATCAGCCCCAGCATTTT. Its protein is CASSLEGPLGNQPQHF.

The chain carries TRBV6-6 and TRBJ2-7; 7 bases fit TRBD2. V shed 4 bases and J 3 bases; nucleotides not matched to a gene: 0. This CDR3 contains 12 residues. From germline, CDR1 is MNHNY and CDR2 SVGAGI (reference sequence). The CDR3 coding sequence is TGTGCCAGCAGTTGGGAGGGCTACGAGCAGTACTTC. Protein sequence: CASSWEGYEQYF.

V is TRBV6-4 and J is TRBJ2-3; TRBD2 matches 13 bases. The ends lost 7 bases at V and 1 base at J; junction bases unmatched: 2. Germline CDR1 MRHNA, CDR2 SNTAGT. This CDR3 has 15 amino acids. CDR3 loop: CASTGTSGGTDTQYF. In DNA form, the CDR3 reads TGTGCCAGCACGGGGACTAGCGGGGGCACAGATACGCAGTATTTT.

This chain uses TRBV30 with TRBJ1-2, with 11 bases fitting TRBD1. Germline V lookup: CDR1 GTSNPN, CDR2 SVGIG (reference sequence). V dropped 5 bases and J dropped 4; count of bases not matched to a gene: 9. The CDR3 consists of 15 residues. The CDR3 bases are TGTGCCTGGCGGACAGGGGGCAGTATGGGCTATGGCTACACCTTC. The encoded protein is CAWRTGGSMGYGYTF. Complete variable domain (other parts from reference TRBV30 and TRBJ1-2): SQTIHQWPATLVQPVGSPLSLECTVEGTSNPNLYWYRQAAGRGLQLLFYSVGIGQISSEVPQNLSASRPQDRQFILSSKKLLLSDSGFYLCAWRTGGSMGYGYTFGSGTRLTVV.

This chain uses TRBV10-3 with TRBJ2-1; tentatively, D is TRBD2 (6 bases). Germline values: CDR1 ENHRY, CDR2 SYGVKD. The length of the CDR3 is 15 residues. V lost 6 bases and J lost 0, with 12 bases in between. The CDR3 here is CAISQGRSSYNEQFF. The CDR3 DNA is TGTGCCATCAGCCAAGGGAGGAGCTCCTACAATGAGCAGTTCTTC.

This sequence joins TRBV5-1 and TRBJ2-5; 14 bases fit TRBD2. J gave up 6 bases and V 3 bases, and 19 bases lay outside the gene matches. Germline V lookup: CDR1 SGHRS, CDR2 YFSETQ. This CDR3 comprises 20 residues. The CDR3 DNA reads TGCGCCAGCAGCTCAAACCCGGGTGGGACTAGCGGGAGTTTTGGGAAGACCCAGTACTTC. As protein: CASSSNPGGTSGSFGKTQYF. Filled out from reference TRBV5-1 and TRBJ2-5, the complete variable domain reads KAGVTQTPRYLIKTRGQQVTLSCSPISGHRSVSWYQQTPGQGLQFLFEYFSETQRNKGNFPGRFSGRQFSNSRSEMNVSTLELGDSALYLCASSSNPGGTSGSFGKTQYFGPGTRLLVL.